The sequence of this T cell receptor (beta chain) was determined in a study of T cells in Graves' hyperthyroidism and ophthalmopathy. Study-level points and caveats: In blood, most of the thyroid clonotypes expanded above 0.001 were also present. A 13 V-J model separated ophthalmopathy from stable hyperthyroidism.

This clonotype was seen ten or more times. As yet, its antigen is unknown. Thyroid ultrasound and orbital computed tomography, with clinical symptoms and serum thyroxine and TRAb, informed diagnoses. Amplified TCR beta CDR3 regions came from RNA transcripts. HTBI primers were used for first-round RT-PCR of the TCR CDR3. TCRdb reprocessed the multiplex PCR reads with MiXCR, giving one entry per CDR3 protein. The sample has more than 350,000 distinct CDR3 sequences, about a sixth seen once. This CDR3 spans 12 amino acids. Germline CDR1 and CDR2: LGHDT and YNNKEL (reference sequence). V lost 0 bases and J 5 bases, leaving 4 bases between the germline ends.

Sequencing input: blood. This chain connects TRBV3-1 to TRBJ1-2; D is unclear. This receptor was identified in a woman between 25 and 40 years old with Graves' hyperthyroidism that later progressed to Graves' ophthalmopathy. CDR3 sequence reads: CASSQDFYGYTF. The CDR3 DNA is TGTGCCAGCAGCCAAGATTTTTATGGCTACACCTTC.